Listed below are T cell receptor beta chains from one sample, sequenced in a study of blood T cell repertoires in COVID-19. Profiling relied on immunoSEQ multiplex PCR, and the TCRdb table lists in-frame clones only, not all of them. Counted here are around 70,000 clones, more than 75% occurring once; the ten biggest clones make up approximately 12%. Sequenced material: peripheral blood. All receptors come from a human donor in a cohort sampled during active COVID-19. CDR3s leave out the opening cysteine and the closing phenylalanine or tryptophan. A D gene is named only where the DNA matches it firmly. Size is omitted from some rows. Given values are once, few, many or a class for expanded clones.

ASSLPRGGARTDTQY,TRBJ2-3,.,TRBV28,TRBD2
ASSFGTETYEQY,TRBJ2-7,.,TRBV28,TRBD1
ATSDTSLRGDRNNEQF,TRBJ2-1,once,TRBV24-1,TRBD1
ASSLTGTGYNEQF,TRBJ2-1,few,TRBV7-2,.
ASSLAGGAGTDTQY,TRBJ2-3,.,TRBV5-4,TRBD2
ASSQLTSTEAF,TRBJ1-1,.,TRBV3-1/TRBV3-2,.
ASSAGTGGFNEKLF,TRBJ1-4,.,TRBV5-1,TRBD1
ASKIEGANSPLH,TRBJ1-6,.,TRBV19,.
ASSARGGTAQH,TRBJ1-5,.,TRBV12-3/TRBV12-4,.
ASSQDGLAGANTGELF,TRBJ2-2,.,TRBV4-2,TRBD2
ASSQVVRNYGYT,TRBJ1-2,few,TRBV5-6,.
ASSLVGRGDYGYT,TRBJ1-2,.,TRBV11-2,.
ASSLAGGLDTQY,TRBJ2-3,.,TRBV7-9,TRBD2
ASSLSRQGSSGYT,TRBJ1-2,.,TRBV28,TRBD1
ASSYSRGDSPLH,TRBJ1-6,.,TRBV6-6,.
ASSFYRNEQF,TRBJ2-1,.,TRBV12-3/TRBV12-4,.